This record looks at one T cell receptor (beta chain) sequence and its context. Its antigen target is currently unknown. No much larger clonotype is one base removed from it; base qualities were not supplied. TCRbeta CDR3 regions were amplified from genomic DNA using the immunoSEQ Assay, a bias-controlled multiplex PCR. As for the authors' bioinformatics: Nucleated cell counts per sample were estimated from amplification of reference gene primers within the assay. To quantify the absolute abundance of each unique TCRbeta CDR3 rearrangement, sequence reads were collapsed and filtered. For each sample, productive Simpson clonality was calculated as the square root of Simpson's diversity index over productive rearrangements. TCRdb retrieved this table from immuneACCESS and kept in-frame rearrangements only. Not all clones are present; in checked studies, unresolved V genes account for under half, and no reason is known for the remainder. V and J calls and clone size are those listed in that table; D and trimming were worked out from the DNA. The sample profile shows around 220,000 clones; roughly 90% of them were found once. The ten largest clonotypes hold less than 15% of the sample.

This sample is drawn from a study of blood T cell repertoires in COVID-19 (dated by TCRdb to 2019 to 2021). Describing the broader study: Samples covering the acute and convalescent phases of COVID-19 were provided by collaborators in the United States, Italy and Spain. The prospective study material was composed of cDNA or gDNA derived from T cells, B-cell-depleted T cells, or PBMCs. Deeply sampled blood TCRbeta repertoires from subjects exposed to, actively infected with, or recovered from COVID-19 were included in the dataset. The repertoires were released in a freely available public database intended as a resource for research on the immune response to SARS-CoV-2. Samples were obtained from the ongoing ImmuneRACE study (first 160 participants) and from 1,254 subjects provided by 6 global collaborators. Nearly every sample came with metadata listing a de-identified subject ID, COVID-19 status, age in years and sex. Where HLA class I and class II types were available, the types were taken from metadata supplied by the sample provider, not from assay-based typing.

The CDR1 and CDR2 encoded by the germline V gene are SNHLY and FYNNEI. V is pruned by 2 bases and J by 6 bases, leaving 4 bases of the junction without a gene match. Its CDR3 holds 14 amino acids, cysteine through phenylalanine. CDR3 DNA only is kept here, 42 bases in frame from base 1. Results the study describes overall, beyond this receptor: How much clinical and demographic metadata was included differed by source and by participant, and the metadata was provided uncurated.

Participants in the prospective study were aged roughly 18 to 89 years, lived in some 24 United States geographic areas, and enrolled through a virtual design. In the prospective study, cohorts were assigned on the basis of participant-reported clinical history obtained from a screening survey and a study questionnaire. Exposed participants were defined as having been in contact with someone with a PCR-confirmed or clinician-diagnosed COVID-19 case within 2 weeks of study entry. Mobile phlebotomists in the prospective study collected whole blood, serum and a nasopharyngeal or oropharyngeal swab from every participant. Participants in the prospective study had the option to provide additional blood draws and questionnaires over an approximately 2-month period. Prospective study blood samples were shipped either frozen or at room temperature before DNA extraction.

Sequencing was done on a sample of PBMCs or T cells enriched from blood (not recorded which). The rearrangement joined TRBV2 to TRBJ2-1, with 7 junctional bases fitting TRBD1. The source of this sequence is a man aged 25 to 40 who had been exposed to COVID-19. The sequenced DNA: TGTGCCAGCAGTGAAACACGACAGGGCAATGAGCAGTTCTTC. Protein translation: CASSETRQGNEQFF.